Below are 5 T cell receptor beta chains sequenced from a single sample in a study of cytomegalovirus exposure and HLA in healthy donors. PCR employed 60 Vbeta and 13 Jbeta primers. TCRdb keeps only in-frame clones here, not all; method: immunoSEQ multiplex PCR. The sample lists fewer than 90,000 clones, approximately 80% occurring once. Sequencing was performed on PBMCs. These receptors came from a man aged 25-40 years in good health and CMV-seronegative.

As concerns this clone: Germline and junction disagree at one end, which may indicate a read error. The chain has TRBV7-9 and TRBJ1-2; D is unresolved. The CDR3 has 11 residues. CDR1 is SEHNR and CDR2 is FQNEAQ in the germline V gene (reference sequence). The CDR3 DNA reads as TGTTCCAGCAGCTTGAGTTATGGCTACACCTTC. This encodes CSSSLSYGYTF.

This clone was detected a few times. The chain couples TRBV30 to TRBJ1-4; 7 nucleotides align to TRBD1. Germline V gene sequence: CDR1 GTSNPN, CDR2 SVGIG (reference sequence). With V trimmed by 3 bases and J by 7 bases, 5 bases remained unmatched. CDR3 length equals 13 residues. The CDR3 DNA reads as TGTGCCTGGAGGCGGCAGGGGGGTGAAAAACTGTTTTTT. Translated: CAWRRQGGEKLFF.

The chain recombines TRBV5-1 with TRBJ2-7; the D is unclear. V dropped 0 bases and J dropped 6 bases, with 16 bases sitting between them. Germline-derived CDR1 and CDR2 are SGHRS and YFSETQ. The CDR3 contains 15 residues. Here the CDR3 reads CASSLVVTGRSEQYF. The CDR3 nucleotides are TGCGCCAGCAGCTTGGTGGTTACGGGTCGGAGCGAGCAGTACTTC.

This clone was detected only a few times. The gene calls are TRBV4-3 and TRBJ2-3; TRBD2 aligns across 10 bases. CDR3 size: 19 residues. Losses at the gene ends were 1 base for V and 2 bases for J; bases not matched to a gene: 12. CDR1 is LGHNA and CDR2 is YSLEER in the germline V gene. The CDR3 loop reads CASSQGSPLAGAVTDTQYF. DNA for the CDR3: TGCGCCAGCAGCCAAGGGTCTCCTCTAGCGGGGGCCGTCACAGATACGCAGTATTTT.

CDR3 loop: CASSVGNPGGYVETQYF. CDR3 coding DNA: TGTGCCAGCAGCGTAGGCAACCCAGGGGGCTATGTGGAGACCCAGTACTTC. This chain links TRBV9 with TRBJ2-5; TRBD1 aligns across 8 bases. Looked up from germline, CDR1 is SGDLS and CDR2 is YYNGEE. Trimming at V came to 0 bases and at J to 5 bases, leaving 12 bases not matched to a gene. The CDR3 runs 17 residues.